This T cell receptor beta chain derives from a study of T-cell memory formation after mild COVID-19. Study results and caveats: Balance between CD4 and CD8 was seen in clones contracting day 15 to 85, and a CD4+ lean was seen in later expanders.

The CDR3 length is 16 residues. Germline trimming cut 0 bases from V and 4 bases from J; bases unmatched to any gene: 7. Germline V gene sequence: CDR1 SGHTA, CDR2 FQGNSA. As regards this clonotype: Its specificity is not known.

Employing constant-segment primers, 5'RACE generated TCR alpha and TCR beta cDNA libraries bearing sample barcodes and UMIs. One entry per CDR3 protein results from TCRdb running MiXCR on the 5' RACE reads. The sample lists over 120,000 distinct CDR3 sequences, roughly a fifth seen once, with around 2.5% in the top ten. The source of this sequence is an adult woman who had mild COVID-19 (a few samples of this study predate the infection). Cell type and time point are not known. This rearrangement joins TRBV7-2 to TRBJ1-1, with TRBD1 matching 8 bases. The source material was PBMCs or a T cell subset sorted from them (not recorded which). CDR3 residues: CASSLADRGVGTEAFF. CDR3 bases: TGTGCCAGCAGCTTAGCCGACAGGGGAGTAGGCACTGAAGCTTTCTTT.